This record concerns one T cell receptor (beta chain) sequence. This record comes from a study of blood T cell repertoires in COVID-19. Study at large: Italy, Spain and the United States were the sources of the convalescent and acute COVID-19 samples. T cells, B-cell-depleted T cells, or PBMCs supplied cDNA or gDNA.

Using immunoSEQ multiplex PCR, the repertoire was profiled, and TCRdb retains in-frame clones only, with some absent. The repertoire holds about 84,000 clones, with more than 75% as singletons. Germline V gene lookup returns CDR1 SGHVS and CDR2 FQNEAQ. The CDR3 contains 12 residues. The J segment lost 6 bases and the V segment lost 4 bases, leaving 2 bases of the junction unmatched. Sequences were obtained from peripheral blood. The V and J genes are TRBV7-8 and TRBJ2-7; 8 bases are a match to TRBD1. The sequence was collected from a man aged 65 to 79 with acute or convalescent COVID-19. The CDR3 DNA reads TGTGCCAGCAGCTGGACAGGGACCGAGCAGTACGTC. It specifies CASSWTGTEQYV.